This T cell receptor (beta chain) was sequenced during a study of graft-versus-host responses after intestinal transplantation. The study, taken as a whole, reports: Ileal or blood samples showed some GvH clones first, and such clones were also found in recipient marrow.

A word on this clone: The antigen is undetermined.

Germline values: CDR1 SGHTA, CDR2 FQGTGA. This CDR3 is built from 14 residues. Using immunoSEQ multiplex PCR, the repertoire was profiled, and TCRdb retains in-frame clones only, with some absent. The data show about 100,000 clones, roughly 87% seen once. The source material was unstimulated CD4+ T cells sorted from spleen or lymph node cells, sampled before intestinal transplant. This chain connects TRBV7-3 to TRBJ2-5; 7 nucleotides line up with TRBD1. Judging by the DNA end, TRBJ2-7 fits better; the J call may be wrong. The TCR was taken from a human donor who received an intestinal transplant. CDR3: CASSPGQARDEQYF. The CDR3 region has the DNA TGTGCCAGCAGCCCCGGACAGGCAAGGGACGAGCAGTACTTC.